Shown below are 19 T cell receptor beta chains from a single sample sequenced in a study of Graves' ophthalmopathy and Graves' hyperthyroidism. RNA transcripts served as template for amplifying TCR beta CDR3 sequences. HTBI-primed RT-PCR formed the first round, and a multiplex PCR formed the second. TCRdb redid the calling of the multiplex PCR reads with MiXCR, one entry per CDR3 protein. The sample holds over 650,000 distinct CDR3 sequences, over 40% seen once. The sequenced sample was peripheral blood. These receptors were taken from an adult man with Graves' ophthalmopathy.

V and J are TRBV7-8 and TRBJ1-5, with D perhaps TRBD1 (6 bases). The V and J ends lost 0 bases and 1 base respectively, with 16 bases between them. The CDR3 loop spans 18 amino acids. The germline V gene has CDR1 SGHVS and CDR2 FQNEAQ. CDR3 coding DNA: TGTGCCAGCAGCTTAGCAGGGTTACAGGGTTCGAGCAATCAGCCCCAGCATTTT. It yields the protein CASSLAGLQGSSNQPQHF.

The chain joins TRBV6-5 to TRBJ2-7, with D perhaps matching TRBD1 (6 bases). The germline V gene encodes CDR1 MNHEY and CDR2 SVGAGI. Trimming removed 2 bases from V and 3 bases from J, with 14 bases in between. CDR3 length: 15 residues. The CDR3 spells CASSYQPGQVYEQYF. In DNA, the CDR3 is TGTGCCAGCAGTTACCAACCGGGACAAGTCTACGAGCAGTACTTC.

The chain links TRBV7-9 to TRBJ2-6; D not certain. This CDR3 has 15 residues. The V gene's germline CDR1 is SEHNR and CDR2 FQNEAQ (reference sequence). The V end was cut by 3 bases, the J end by 3 bases, with 9 bases between. The CDR3 DNA reads as TGTGCCAGCAGCTTCGGCCCCTTTGGGGCCAACGTCCTGACTTTC. Encoded protein: CASSFGPFGANVLTF.

This clonotype appeared a few times. The genes are TRBV4-1 and TRBJ2-7; 7 nucleotides agree with TRBD2. The CDR3 consists of 15 residues. Per the germline V gene, CDR1 is MGHRA and CDR2 is YSYEKL. V trimming: 1 base; J trimming: 0 bases; junction bases outside the gene matches: 3. As DNA, the CDR3 is TGCGCCAGCAGCCAAGGGGGAGGGTTCTCCTACGAGCAGTACTTC. It translates to CASSQGGGFSYEQYF.

This clonotype was counted at least ten times. The V call is TRBV25-1, the J call TRBJ2-7, with D maybe TRBD1 (6 bases). The ends were cut back, 3 bases at V and 6 bases at J, with 12 bases in the middle. The CDR3 sequence is 13 residues long. Germline V gene sequence: CDR1 MGHDK, CDR2 SYGVNS. CDR3 DNA sequence: TGTGCCAGCAGTGAGACTCACAGGGCCGAGCAGTACTTC. Amino acid sequence: CASSETHRAEQYF.

This clonotype was seen many times. The rearrangement joins TRBV2 to TRBJ2-7; 8 nucleotides line up with TRBD1. Germline V CDR1 and CDR2: SNHLY, FYNNEI. CDR3 length: 15 amino acids. V lost 7 bases to trimming and J lost 0 bases; unmatched junction nucleotides: 8. CDR3 in DNA: TGTGCCAGCACCGAGACAGGGGAGCCCTCCTACGAGCAGTACTTC. Translated: CASTETGEPSYEQYF.

This clonotype was observed many times. This sequence joins TRBV7-9 and TRBJ2-6; no clear D gene. V shed 2 bases and J shed 4 bases, with 9 bases lying between them. Germline-derived CDR1 and CDR2 are SEHNR and FQNEAQ (reference sequence). CDR3 length equals 15 residues. DNA of the CDR3: TGTGCCAGCAGCTTATACAAGTCCGGGGCCAACGTCCTGACTTTC. Residues: CASSLYKSGANVLTF.

The V and J genes are TRBV7-2 and TRBJ2-5; weak D call: TRBD2 (6 bases). With 1 base removed from V and 3 bases from J, the gap between germline ends came to 12 bases. The CDR3 length is 15 residues. Germline CDR1 SGHTA, CDR2 FQGNSA. DNA for the CDR3: TGTGCCAGCAGCTTAGGAGCGGGTCGGGAAGAGACCCAGTACTTC. This codes for CASSLGAGREETQYF.

This rearrangement joins TRBV9 to TRBJ1-5, with 7 bases identical to TRBD1. Germline CDR1 SGDLS, CDR2 YYNGEE. The CDR3 is 16 amino acids. The trim removed 4 bases at V and 4 bases at J, leaving 11 bases unmatched. CDR3 bases: TGTGCCAGCAGCTCAAATCGACAGGGACCAAATCAGCCCCAGCATTTT. This encodes CASSSNRQGPNQPQHF.

The CDR3 is CASSINGGAYEQYF. The CDR3 coding sequence is TGTGCCAGTAGTATCAATGGGGGAGCCTACGAGCAGTACTTC. J is TRBJ2-7 and V is TRBV19; D might be TRBD1 or TRBD2, each matching 5 bases. V was shortened by 3 bases and J by 2 bases, with 11 bases between the two germline ends. The germline V gene encodes CDR1 LNHDA and CDR2 SQIVND (reference sequence). CDR3 length: 14 residues.

This clonotype was seen only a few times. The chain is built from TRBV29-1 and TRBJ2-5; 14 nucleotides agree with TRBD2. The ends lost 4 bases at V and 5 bases at J; junction bases unmatched: 6. CDR3 length: 15 residues. The germline V gene has CDR1 SQVTM and CDR2 ANQGSEA. The CDR3 nucleotides are TGCAGCGTTGGACTAGCGGGGGGGCCCGGGGAGACCCAGTACTTC. It encodes CSVGLAGGPGETQYF. The complete variable domain, with remaining parts taken from reference TRBV29-1 and TRBJ2-5, reads SAVISQKPSRDICQRGTSLTIQCQVDSQVTMMFWYRQQPGQSLTLIATANQGSEATYESGFVIDKFPISRPNLTFSTLTVSNMSPEDSSIYLCSVGLAGGPGETQYFGPGTRLLVL.

This clonotype was seen a handful of times. The rearrangement joins TRBV3-1 to TRBJ1-5; possible D gene TRBD1, 5 bases. The CDR3 extends over 16 amino acids. V shed 3 bases and J shed 0 bases, with 12 bases lying between them. CDR1 is LGHDT and CDR2 is YNNKEL in the germline V gene (reference sequence). CDR3 nucleotide sequence: TGTGCCAGCAGCCACGGGACGGAGTATAGCAATCAGCCCCAGCATTTT. As protein: CASSHGTEYSNQPQHF.

On this clonotype: One junction end does not reproduce the germline sequence, and a read error may be involved. CDR3 nucleotides: TGTGCCAGCTCACGATCGGATGGGACCTTTTACGAGCAGTACTTC. Residues: CASSRSDGTFYEQYF. The rearrangement links TRBV10-2 to TRBJ2-7; tentatively, D is TRBD1 or TRBD2 (5 bases each). The CDR3 extends over 15 amino acids. Per the germline V gene, CDR1 is WSHSY and CDR2 is SAAADI.

Note on this clonotype: The junction and the germline gene differ at one end; a read error may be behind it. This rearrangement joins TRBV20-1 to TRBJ1-2; 10 bases are a match to TRBD1. The CDR3 contains 14 residues. The germline gives CDR1 DFQATT, CDR2 SNEGSKA (reference sequence). CDR3 sequence reads: CSASGTGDGYDYTF. CDR3 DNA: TGCAGTGCGTCCGGGACAGGGGACGGCTATGACTACACCTTC.

The rearrangement uses TRBV29-1 and TRBJ1-1; D possibly corresponds to TRBD1 (5 bases). The CDR3 sequence is 12 residues long. The V gene's germline CDR1 is SQVTM and CDR2 ANQGSEA. Trimming stripped 6 bases from V and 0 bases from J, with 8 bases between. The CDR3 loop reads CSVSRVNTEAFF. Here the CDR3 DNA reads TGCAGCGTCAGCAGGGTGAACACTGAAGCTTTCTTT.

The V call is TRBV7-9, the J call TRBJ2-5, with 8 bases matching TRBD2. CDR3 length: 16 residues. Germline CDR1 SEHNR, CDR2 FQNEAQ (reference sequence). Germline trimming cut 6 bases from V and 3 bases from J; bases unmatched to any gene: 12. The CDR3 DNA is TGTGCCAGCAGGCCGGGCGGGGGGACGGATGAAGAGACCCAGTACTTC. Amino acid sequence: CASRPGGGTDEETQYF.

This clonotype came up many times. The CDR3 DNA sequence: TGCGCCAGCAGCGAATATACCTCTGGGGCCAACGTCCTGACTTTC. Translation: CASSEYTSGANVLTF. The chain has TRBV5-1 and TRBJ2-6, with D hard to call. Germline-derived CDR1 and CDR2 are SGHRS and YFSETQ. The CDR3 consists of 15 residues. V lost 4 bases and J lost 0, with 8 bases in between.

This clonotype was detected a few times. This chain connects TRBV7-2 to TRBJ1-6; D is possibly TRBD1 (5 bases). The CDR3 sequence is 13 residues long. V dropped 1 base and J dropped 13 bases, with 11 bases sitting between them. CDR1 is SGHTA and CDR2 is FQGNSA in the germline V gene. CDR3 DNA sequence: TGTGCCAGCAGCTTAGGGGGCAATCAGCCCCTCCACTTT. It codes for CASSLGGNQPLHF.

In its sample, this clonotype was seen many times. J is TRBJ1-2 and V is TRBV7-3; D is uncertain. Germline-derived CDR1 and CDR2 are SGHTA and FQGTGA. This CDR3 comprises 13 residues. Trimming stripped 7 bases from V and 8 bases from J, with 17 bases between. The CDR3 reads CASTQLPGMGYTF. The CDR3 DNA sequence: TGTGCCAGCACCCAGCTTCCCGGGATGGGCTACACCTTC. Full variable domain (missing parts from reference TRBV7-3 and TRBJ1-2): GAGVSQTPSNKVTEKGKYVELRCDPISGHTALYWYRQSLGQGPEFLIYFQGTGAADDSGLPNDRFFAVRPEGSVSTLKIQRTERGDSAVYLCASTQLPGMGYTFGSGTRLTVV.